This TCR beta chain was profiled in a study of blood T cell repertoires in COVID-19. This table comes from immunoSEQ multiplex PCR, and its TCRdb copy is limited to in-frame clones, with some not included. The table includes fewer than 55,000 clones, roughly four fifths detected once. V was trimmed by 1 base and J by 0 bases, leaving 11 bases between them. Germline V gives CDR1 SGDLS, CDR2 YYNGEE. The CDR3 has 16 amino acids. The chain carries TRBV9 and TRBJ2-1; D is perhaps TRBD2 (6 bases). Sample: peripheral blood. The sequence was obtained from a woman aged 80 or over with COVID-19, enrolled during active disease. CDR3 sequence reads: CASSVNWGGSYNEQFF. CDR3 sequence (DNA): TGTGCCAGCAGCGTAAATTGGGGAGGCTCCTACAATGAGCAGTTCTTC.